Shown below are 26 T cell receptor beta chains from a single sample sequenced in a study of molecular identifiers for immune sequencing clone quantification. From the PCR reads, TCRdb called clonotypes with MiXCR, one entry per CDR3 protein. The data hold 100,000 or so distinct CDR3 sequences, with approximately 40% observed a single time. Material for sequencing was naive CD8+ T cells from blood, with Jurkat cell RNA spiked in. The subset was: FACS-sorted CD8+CD4-CCR7+CD45RA+ naive T cells. Every receptor here comes from a human donor in good health. Some libraries in this study had Jurkat cell RNA spiked in.

The J gene is TRBJ2-7, the V gene TRBV12-3 or TRBV12-4; the D call may be TRBD1 or TRBD2 (5 bases each). The V and J ends lost 5 bases and 6 bases respectively, with 14 bases between them. This CDR3 comprises 13 residues. The chain's CDR3 is CASSLGDPAEQYF. For the CDR3, the DNA is TGTGCCAGCAGTCTCGGGGACCCAGCCGAGCAGTACTTC.

This sequence joins TRBV27 and TRBJ2-3, with D unclear. The CDR3 covers 13 residues. Germline assignment: CDR1 MNHEY and CDR2 SMNVEV (reference sequence). Trimming took off 3 bases at V and 5 bases at J, with 9 bases between the two ends. CDR3 DNA sequence: TGTGCCAGCAGTTTGGTTAGGAGAGATACGCAGTATTTT. It translates to CASSLVRRDTQYF.

This clonotype showed up many times. The chain is built from TRBV7-8 and TRBJ1-5, with a weak D call TRBD1 (6 bases). CDR3 length: 17 residues. V lost 4 bases and J 0 bases, leaving 16 bases between the germline ends. Germline V gives CDR1 SGHVS, CDR2 FQNEAQ. Here the CDR3 reads CASSSDRLLGSNQPQHF. CDR3 nucleotide sequence: TGTGCCAGCAGCTCAGACAGGCTCCTAGGTAGCAATCAGCCCCAGCATTTT.

About this clonotype itself: A much larger clone sits a single nucleotide away, making a read error possible. The chain has TRBV5-6 and TRBJ2-3; 10 nucleotides align to TRBD2. In germline, CDR1 is SGHDT, CDR2 YYEEEE. This CDR3 is 18 amino acids long. The CDR3 reads CASSLMSGRVTSTDTQCF. Here the CDR3 DNA reads TGTGCCAGCAGCTTGATGAGCGGGAGGGTGACTAGCACAGATACGCAGTGTTTT.

In this sample, this clonotype turned up many times. This chain connects TRBV6-2 or TRBV6-3 to TRBJ2-4; D not certain. The CDR3 covers 11 residues. The V and J ends lost 2 bases and 13 bases respectively, with 9 bases between them. Germline V gene lookup returns CDR1 MNHEY and CDR2 SVGEGT. DNA for the CDR3: TGTGCCAGCAGTTACCTCACAGCGCAGTACTTC. It codes for CASSYLTAQYF.

A few counts support this clonotype. This sequence joins TRBV12-5 and TRBJ2-1; 8 bases align to TRBD2. This CDR3 spans 18 amino acids. Trimming removed 3 bases from V and 8 bases from J; junction bases left unmatched: 18. Germline CDR1 LGHNT, CDR2 FRNRAP. As DNA, the CDR3 is TGTGCTAGTGGTTTTTTTCCATATGCGGGGGGTATACTCGATGAGCAGTTCTTC. Amino acid sequence: CASGFFPYAGGILDEQFF.

Remarks on this clonotype: A read error may explain this, as a much larger clone is one base away. The J gene is TRBJ2-1, the V gene TRBV7-2, with D hard to call. The CDR3 contains 13 residues. Trimming removed 7 bases at V and 9 bases at J, with 16 bases between. Germline V gene data show CDR1 as SGHTA and CDR2 as FQGNSA. The CDR3 DNA sequence: TGTGCCAGCAATCTCGGCCATTCCCTTGAGCAGTTCTTC. Translating it yields CASNLGHSLEQFF.

On this clonotype itself: Since the CDR3 does not end with the conserved phenylalanine or tryptophan, this likely comes from a read error. Because the CDR3's place on the DNA is in doubt, the DNA is left out and the CDR3 is given as listed by TCRdb. V is TRBV28 and J is TRBJ1-1; the table's D call, TRBD1, has no DNA check behind it. The CDR3 adds up to 14 amino acids, both ends counted. Germline values: CDR1 MDHEN, CDR2 SYDVKM. CDR3: CASSLHRTNTEAII.

This clonotype was detected many times. The chain has TRBV7-9 and TRBJ2-3, with D unresolved. Germline-derived CDR1 and CDR2 are SEHNR and FQNEAQ (reference sequence). V was cut by 4 bases and J by 3 bases, with 20 bases left in between. The CDR3 sequence is 17 residues long. As DNA, the CDR3 is TGTGCCAGCAGCTCCAAGTCTGGCGAAGACCGTACAGATACGCAGTATTTT. Encoded protein: CASSSKSGEDRTDTQYF.

This clonotype was recorded at least ten times. The CDR3 loop reads CASSVAQDYEQYF. The CDR3 DNA reads as TGTGCCAGCAGCGTAGCTCAGGACTACGAGCAGTACTTC. V usage is TRBV9 and J usage is TRBJ2-7; D ambiguous. Deletions cut 0 bases from V and 3 bases from J, with 7 bases between. The CDR3 has 13 amino acids. Germline loops: CDR1 SGDLS, CDR2 YYNGEE.

This clonotype was recorded many times. The chain employs TRBV12-3 or TRBV12-4 and TRBJ2-3; D might be TRBD2 (5 bases). V lost 6 bases and J lost 2, with 21 bases in between. The CDR3 extends over 17 amino acids. CDR3 amino acids: CASRTLPQLDFTDTQYF. For the CDR3, the DNA is TGTGCCAGCAGAACCCTGCCTCAACTAGACTTCACAGATACGCAGTATTTT.

Concerning this clonotype itself: Germline and junction disagree at one end, which may indicate a read error. The chain uses TRBV6-2 or TRBV6-3 and TRBJ2-2; TRBD2 might be the D (5 bases). Germline loops: CDR1 MNHEY, CDR2 SVGEGT. The CDR3 is made up of 17 amino acids. The CDR3 reads CASSYSWEEGNTGELIF. In DNA, the CDR3 is TGTGCCAGCAGTTACTCTTGGGAAGAGGGCAACACCGGGGAGCTGATTTTT.

A few counts support this clonotype. The CDR3 is CASSPMGLAGGPYEQYF. CDR3 in DNA: TGTGCCAGCAGTCCGATGGGACTAGCGGGAGGGCCGTACGAGCAGTACTTC. This sequence joins TRBV27 and TRBJ2-7, with TRBD2 matching 16 bases. The V gene's germline CDR1 is MNHEY and CDR2 SMNVEV (reference sequence). CDR3 length equals 17 residues. The junction had 8 bases not matched to a gene; V was cut back by 5 bases and J by 4 bases.

This clonotype occurred a few times. The rearrangement uses TRBV7-9 and TRBJ2-7; 10 bases fit TRBD2. V was pared by 4 bases and J by 2 bases, with 17 bases of the junction left unmatched. The germline gives CDR1 SEHNR, CDR2 FQNEAQ (reference sequence). The CDR3 spans 19 residues. The CDR3 here is CASSYDNKVLAGAPYEQYF. The CDR3 bases are TGTGCCAGCAGCTACGACAATAAGGTTCTAGCGGGAGCCCCCTACGAGCAGTACTTC.

This chain joins TRBV10-3 and TRBJ2-7; TRBD1 aligns across 9 bases. The CDR3 spans 15 residues. The ends lost 2 bases at V and 1 base at J; junction bases unmatched: 3. Germline CDR1 is ENHRY and CDR2 is SYGVKD. CDR3 sequence reads: CAISETGQGSYEQYF. For the CDR3, the DNA is TGTGCCATCAGTGAGACAGGACAGGGGTCCTACGAGCAGTACTTC.

The chain joins TRBV11-3 to TRBJ2-5; 13 bases line up with TRBD2. V lost 4 bases and J lost 9; bases outside the gene matches: 11. The V gene's germline CDR1 is SGHNT and CDR2 YENEEA. The CDR3 is made up of 16 amino acids. The CDR3 DNA reads as TGTGCCAGCAGCTCGCGGACTAGCGGGGGACCTGAGGCCCAGTACTTC. Protein: CASSSRTSGGPEAQYF.

This clonotype was seen a few times. V is TRBV7-8 and J is TRBJ2-2; D uncertain. Germline V gene data show CDR1 as SGHVS and CDR2 as FQNEAQ. This CDR3 has 14 amino acids. Trimming cost V 5 bases and J 6 bases, with 13 bases left between them. As DNA, the CDR3 is TGTGCCAGCAGCCCCCCTAGTAGGTCCGGGGAGCTGTTTTTT. It codes for CASSPPSRSGELFF.

This clonotype has just a few counts. The CDR3 reads CASRPGRLAGGDSSYNEQFF. The CDR3 DNA is TGTGCCAGCAGGCCCGGGAGGCTAGCGGGAGGGGACAGCTCCTACAATGAGCAGTTCTTC. The chain uses TRBV12-3 or TRBV12-4 and TRBJ2-1, with TRBD2 identical over 12 bases. This CDR3 is built from 20 residues. The V and J ends lost 6 bases and 0 bases, in that order; junction bases with no gene match: 15.

This clonotype is labeled as medium-sized. V usage is TRBV20-1 and J usage is TRBJ2-3; D is uncertain. In germline, CDR1 is DFQATT, CDR2 SNEGSKA (reference sequence). Trimming pared 6 bases from V and 0 bases from J, leaving 16 bases between. The CDR3 sequence is 15 residues long. DNA of the CDR3: TGCAGTGCCCCCTCCCGGGCACCTAGCACAGATACGCAGTATTTT. It is translated as CSAPSRAPSTDTQYF.

This clonotype was seen repeatedly, ten times or more. The chain links TRBV28 to TRBJ1-5; no clear D. Germline CDR1 is MDHEN and CDR2 is SYDVKM. This CDR3 region has 13 residues. With 6 bases removed from V and 6 bases from J, the gap between germline ends came to 12 bases. This CDR3 reads CASSPLEGQPQHF. The CDR3 DNA follows: TGTGCCAGCAGCCCCCTTGAGGGTCAGCCCCAGCATTTT. The full variable domain, rest sourced from reference TRBV28 and TRBJ1-5, is DVKVTQSSRYLVKRTGEKVFLECVQDMDHENMFWYRQDPGLGLRLIYFSYDVKMKEKGDIPEGYSVSREKKERFSLILESASTNQTSMYLCASSPLEGQPQHFGDGTRLSIL.

The J gene is TRBJ2-2, the V gene TRBV24-1, with no clear D. Germline V gives CDR1 KGHDR, CDR2 SFDVKD. V was shortened by 9 bases and J by 1 base, with 17 bases between the two germline ends. CDR3 length equals 16 residues. The CDR3 nucleotides read TGTGCCACCGCCGAGCAAAGGGCCTGGAACACCGGGGAGCTGTTTTTT. Residues: CATAEQRAWNTGELFF.

This clonotype has a count of ten or more. The chain joins TRBV28 to TRBJ2-3, with D uncertain. Trimming left V 4 bases short and J 5 bases short, with 19 bases between. In germline, CDR1 is MDHEN, CDR2 SYDVKM. The CDR3 covers 16 residues. The CDR3: CASSSLDKLSKDTQYF. For the CDR3, the DNA is TGTGCCAGCAGTTCCCTCGACAAGCTAAGTAAAGATACGCAGTATTTT.

This clonotype was detected many times. The chain links TRBV9 to TRBJ2-1; D gene unclear. V lost 8 bases and J 6 bases, leaving 9 bases between the germline ends. Germline V CDR1 and CDR2: SGDLS, YYNGEE. This CDR3 is built from 11 residues. The CDR3 DNA is TGTGCCAGTGCGGACCCCAATGAGCAGTTCTTC. It codes for CASADPNEQFF.

The genes are TRBV7-8 and TRBJ2-5, with D possibly TRBD1 on 6 matching bases. V was cut by 8 bases and J by 1 base, with 11 bases left in between. Germline assignment: CDR1 SGHVS and CDR2 FQNEAQ. This CDR3 has 13 amino acids. In nucleotides, the CDR3 is TGTGCCAGCTTGGGGACAATCCAAGAGACCCAGTACTTC. It translates to CASLGTIQETQYF.

A word on this clonotype: A single base separates this from a much larger clone, so it may be a read error. The CDR3 DNA reads as TGTGCCATACTGCAGACTAGCGGGAGTGCAGATACGCAGTATTTT. It yields the protein CAILQTSGSADTQYF. The V and J genes are TRBV2 and TRBJ2-3; 12 bases match TRBD2. This CDR3 spans 15 amino acids. Trimming cost V 10 bases and J 4 bases; bases outside gene matches: 9. CDR1 and CDR2 (germline): SNHLY, FYNNEI. Filled out from reference TRBV2 and TRBJ2-3, the complete variable domain reads EPEVTQTPSHQVTQMGQEVILRCVPISNHLYFYWYRQILGQKVEFLVSFYNNEISEKSEIFDDQFSVERPDGSNFTLKIRSTKLEDSAMYFCAILQTSGSADTQYFGPGTRLTVL.

With regard to this clonotype: A much larger clone differs by one base, so this may be a read error. Because the CDR3 is missing its conserved closing phenylalanine or tryptophan, this is likely a read error. The genes are TRBV6-1 and TRBJ2-3; D is tentatively TRBD1 or TRBD2 (5 bases each). Trimming cost V 2 bases and J 2 bases, with 17 bases left between them. The CDR3 contains 17 residues. The germline gives CDR1 MNHNS, CDR2 SASEGT. The CDR3 is CASSESLPWGITDTQYS. CDR3 nucleotide sequence: TGTGCCAGCAGTGAATCGCTGCCTTGGGGGATCACAGATACGCAGTATTCT.